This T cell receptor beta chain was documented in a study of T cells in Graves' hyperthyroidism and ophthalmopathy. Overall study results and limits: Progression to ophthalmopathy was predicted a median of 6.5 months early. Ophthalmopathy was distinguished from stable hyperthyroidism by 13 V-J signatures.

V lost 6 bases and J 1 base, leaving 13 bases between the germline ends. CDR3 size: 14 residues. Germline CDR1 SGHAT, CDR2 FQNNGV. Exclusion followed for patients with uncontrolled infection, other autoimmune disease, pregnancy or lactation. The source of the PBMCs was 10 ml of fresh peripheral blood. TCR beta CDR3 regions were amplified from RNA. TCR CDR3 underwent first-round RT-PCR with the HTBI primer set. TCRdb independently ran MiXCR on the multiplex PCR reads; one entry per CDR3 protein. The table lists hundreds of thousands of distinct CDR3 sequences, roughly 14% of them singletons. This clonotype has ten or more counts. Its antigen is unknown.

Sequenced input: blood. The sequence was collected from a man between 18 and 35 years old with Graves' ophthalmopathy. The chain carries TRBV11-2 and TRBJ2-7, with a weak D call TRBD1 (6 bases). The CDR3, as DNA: TGTGCCAGCAGTTATCTTACAGGGTCCTACGAGCAGTACTTC. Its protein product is CASSYLTGSYEQYF.